These T cell receptor beta chains were read from a single sample in a study of blood T cell repertoires in COVID-19. TCRdb keeps only in-frame clones here, not all; method: immunoSEQ multiplex PCR. The table records some 400,000 clones, around nine tenths of them present only once. Sequencing was done on a sample of PBMCs or T cells enriched from blood (not recorded which). These receptors were obtained from a woman younger than 45 who had recovered from COVID-19. Each CDR3 is given with its conserved first and last residue. A D gene is named only where the DNA matches it firmly.

D,J,V,length,CDR3
-,TRBJ2-1,TRBV4-3,15,CASSQEQGGYNEQFF
-,-,TRBV6-6,15,CASSPTGYSGNTIYF
-,TRBJ1-5,TRBV2,13,CASVGETGQPQHF
TRBD1,TRBJ2-7,TRBV11-1,14,CASSRTGGSYEQYF
TRBD1,TRBJ1-4,TRBV7-8,15,CASSRRGLSDEKLFF
-,TRBJ2-7,TRBV7-8,13,CASSLGLSYEQYF
TRBD1,TRBJ1-2,TRBV29-1,11,CSDGQASGYTF
-,TRBJ1-2,TRBV5-4,13,CASSTGTDYGYTF
-,TRBJ1-6,TRBV11-1,15,CASSFTQGTSSPLHF
-,TRBJ2-7,TRBV18,16,CASSPFVARGFHEQYF
TRBD2,TRBJ2-1,TRBV10-3,19,CAISSPGLAGEGAGNEQFF